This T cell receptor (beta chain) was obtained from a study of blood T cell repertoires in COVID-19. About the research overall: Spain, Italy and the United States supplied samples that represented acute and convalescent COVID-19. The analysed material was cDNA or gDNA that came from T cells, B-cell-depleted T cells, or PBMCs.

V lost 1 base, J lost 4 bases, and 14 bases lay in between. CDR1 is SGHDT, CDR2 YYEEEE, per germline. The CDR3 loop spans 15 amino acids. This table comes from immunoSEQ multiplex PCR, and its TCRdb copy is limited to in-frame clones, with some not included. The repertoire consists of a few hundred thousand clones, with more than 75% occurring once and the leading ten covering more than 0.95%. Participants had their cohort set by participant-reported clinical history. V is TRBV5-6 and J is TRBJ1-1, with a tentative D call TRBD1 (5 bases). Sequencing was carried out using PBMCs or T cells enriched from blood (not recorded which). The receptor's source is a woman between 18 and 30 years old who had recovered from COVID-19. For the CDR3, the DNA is TGTGCCAGCAGCTTGCAGCCCAGGGCAGGCACTGAAGCTTTCTTT. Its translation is CASSLQPRAGTEAFF.